The rows below give T cell receptor beta chains drawn from one sample of a study of T cell repertoires in cytomegalovirus infection. MiXCR was run by TCRdb on the reads, yielding one entry per CDR3 protein. Of 450,000 to 600,000 distinct CDR3 sequences in the sample, over 9% were seen once. What was sequenced was PBMCs. The receptor source for this set is a human donor in good health (CMV status not recorded). Some clones in this sample may be carry-over from other donors' samples. Both conserved end residues are trimmed from each CDR3.

j_call v_call cdr3_aa
TRBJ2-3 TRBV19 ASSMVYDTQY
TRBJ1-2 TRBV5-4 ASSLGSVNYGYT
TRBJ2-3 TRBV12-5 ASGNTDTQY
TRBJ2-1 TRBV2 ASSEALAFSYNEQF
TRBJ2-1 TRBV10-3 AISTGVRENEQF
TRBJ1-5 TRBV7-4 ASSFEQVNQPQH
TRBJ2-5 TRBV20-1 SARDGGLTGGGRETQY
TRBJ1-5 TRBV19 ASSGDINQPQH
TRBJ1-6 TRBV20-1 SARDGDSPLH
TRBJ2-7 TRBV19 ASKRTQDYEQY
TRBJ2-3 TRBV14 ASSSPAGGFTDTQY
TRBJ2-6 TRBV4-2 ASRDEFSGANVLT
TRBJ2-7 TRBV7-9 ASSQTATSGSNYEQY